The sequence of this TCR beta chain was determined in a study of read filtering for tumor transcriptome and immune sequencing. The library was built from about 400 ng RNA with molecular barcoded adaptors for alpha/delta and beta/gamma chains. MiXCR was run by TCRdb on the reads, yielding one entry per CDR3 protein. This repertoire shows tens of thousands of distinct CDR3 sequences, roughly an eighth found once; its top ten account for around 6.5%. This clonotype was detected ten times or more. Germline assignment: CDR1 SGHAT and CDR2 FQDESV (reference sequence). CDR3 length: 13 residues. V lost 11 bases to trimming and J lost 1 base, with 11 bases between them.

The sequenced sample consisted of a population of CD138-negative cells sorted from bone marrow. The sequence derives from a donor aged 40 or over with multiple myeloma. J is TRBJ2-2 and V is TRBV11-1, with D hard to call. The CDR3 loop reads CAGRAKNTGELFF. CDR3 sequence (DNA): TGTGCCGGCCGGGCGAAGAACACCGGGGAGCTGTTTTTT.